This T cell receptor beta chain was identified in a study of T cells after yellow fever vaccination. Findings and caveats of the study: CD4 and CD8 compartments shared a small share of clonotypes, likely from convergent recombination.

TCRdb processed the 5' RACE reads anew with MiXCR; each CDR3 protein has one entry. The sample has 450,000 to 650,000 distinct CDR3 sequences, about 13% seen once; the top ten hold over 12%. For this clonotype: The antigen remains unidentified.

This sequence was found in a man aged 25-45 years who received the YFV17D yellow fever vaccine. The specimen was PBMCs, collected on the day of the yellow fever booster vaccination.

CDR3 region: CASSLVRGPGELFF. Written as DNA, the CDR3 is TGTGCCAGCAGTTTAGTTAGAGGGCCCGGGGAGCTGTTTTTT. The gene calls are TRBV12-3 or TRBV12-4 and TRBJ2-2, with D perhaps matching TRBD2 (5 bases). V lost 1 base and J lost 6, with 9 bases in between. The CDR3 runs to 14 residues.